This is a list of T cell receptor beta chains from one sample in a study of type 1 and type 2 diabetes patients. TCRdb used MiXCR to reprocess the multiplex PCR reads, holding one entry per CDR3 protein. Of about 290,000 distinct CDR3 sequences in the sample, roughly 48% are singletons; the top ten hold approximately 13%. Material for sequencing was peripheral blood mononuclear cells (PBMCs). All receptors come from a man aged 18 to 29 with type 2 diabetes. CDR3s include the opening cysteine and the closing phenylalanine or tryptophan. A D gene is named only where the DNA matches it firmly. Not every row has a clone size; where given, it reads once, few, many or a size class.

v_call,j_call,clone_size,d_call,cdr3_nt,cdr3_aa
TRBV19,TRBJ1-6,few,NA,TGTGCCAGTAGTATGGTGGAGAATAATTCACCCCTCCACTTT,CASSMVENNSPLHF
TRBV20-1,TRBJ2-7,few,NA,TGCAGTGCTAGAGCTAGTTCGGGCCGATACGAGCAGTACTTC,CSARASSGRYEQYF
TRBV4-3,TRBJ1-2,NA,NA,TGCGCCAGCGGCCAAGATACTGCGGACTCAACGGGAGGCGGCTACACCTTC,CASGQDTADSTGGGYTF
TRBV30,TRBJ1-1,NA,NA,TGTGCCTTCTCTCGGGGGGACACTGAAGCTTTCTTT,CAFSRGDTEAFF
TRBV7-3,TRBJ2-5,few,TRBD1,TGTGCCAGCAGCCCCGGTTCAGGGGGTGAGACCCAGTACTTC,CASSPGSGGETQYF
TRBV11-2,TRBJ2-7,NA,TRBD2,TGTGCCAGCAGCCCATATAGCGGGAGAACTTACGAGCAGTACTTC,CASSPYSGRTYEQYF
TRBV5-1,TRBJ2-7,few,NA,TGCGCCAGCAGCGCTAGCGAAGCCTACGAGCAGTACTTC,CASSASEAYEQYF
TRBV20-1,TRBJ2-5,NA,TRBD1,TGCAGTGCTAACGTGGGACAGGGGACGGAGACCCAGTACTTC,CSANVGQGTETQYF
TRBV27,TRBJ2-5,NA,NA,TGTGCCAGCAGCAACGACGGCAGGGCAGAGACCCAGTACTTC,CASSNDGRAETQYF
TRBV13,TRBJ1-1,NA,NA,TGTGCCATCAGTGGGCAGGGAAGGACTGAAGCTTTCTTT,CAISGQGRTEAFF
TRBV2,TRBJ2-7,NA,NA,TGTGCCAGCAGTGAAGCCGGGAACTCCCCTCAGAGCTCCTACGAGCAGTACTTC,CASSEAGNSPQSSYEQYF
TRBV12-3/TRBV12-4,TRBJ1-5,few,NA,TGTGCCAGCAGTTTTGCGGGGTCGAATCAGCCCCAGCATTTT,CASSFAGSNQPQHF
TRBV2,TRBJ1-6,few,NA,TGTGCCAGGGGACGGAACTATAATTCACCCCTCCACTTT,CARGRNYNSPLHF
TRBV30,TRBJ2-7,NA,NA,TGTGCCTGGGAGAGCTCCTACGAGCAGTACTTC,CAWESSYEQYF
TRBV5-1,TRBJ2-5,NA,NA,TGCGCCAGCAGCTTGGCCGGTTCAGGAGGGGAGACCCAGTACTTC,CASSLAGSGGETQYF
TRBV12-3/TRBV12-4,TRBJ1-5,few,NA,TGTGCCAGCAGTTCCCTGACTCAGCCCCAGCATTTT,CASSSLTQPQHF
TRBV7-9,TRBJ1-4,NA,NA,TGTGCCAGCAACTCCCTCTTAGGAGAAAAACTGTTTTTT,CASNSLLGEKLFF
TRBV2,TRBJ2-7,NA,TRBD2,TGTGCCAGCGGGCCGGGACTAGCGGGGGGCCTCCCCTACGAGCAGTACTTC,CASGPGLAGGLPYEQYF
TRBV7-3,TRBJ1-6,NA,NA,TGTGCCAGCAGCTTGTCAGGGAACCCCTATAATTCACCCCTCCACTTT,CASSLSGNPYNSPLHF
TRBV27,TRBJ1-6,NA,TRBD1,TGTGCCAGCACCTTAACAGGGGGCTCCTATAATTCACCCCTCCACTTT,CASTLTGGSYNSPLHF
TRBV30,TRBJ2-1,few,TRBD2,TGTGCCTGGAGAGCCAGGACTAGCGACTCCTACAATGAGCAGTTCTTC,CAWRARTSDSYNEQFF
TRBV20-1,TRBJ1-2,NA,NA,TGCAGTGCTAGGGATGACAGGCTAAACTATGGCTACACCTTC,CSARDDRLNYGYTF
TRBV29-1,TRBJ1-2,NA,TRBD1,TGCAGCGTTGAGGGACAGATTCCGGGCTACACCTTC,CSVEGQIPGYTF
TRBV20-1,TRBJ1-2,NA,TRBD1,TGCAGTGCTAGATCATTTACAGGGGACGGCTACACCTTC,CSARSFTGDGYTF
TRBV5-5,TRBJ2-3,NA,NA,TGTGCCAGCAGTTTATCTAAGGGGGATACGCAGTATTTT,CASSLSKGDTQYF
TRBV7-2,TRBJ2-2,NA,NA,TGTGCCAGCAGTTCACCGGGCCTCTTGGATTTTCTCTTGGAGCTGTTTTTT,CASSSPGLLDFLLELFF
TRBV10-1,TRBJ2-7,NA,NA,TGCGCCAGCAGTGAGTCGGGGGTAATCTCCTACGAGCAGTACTTC,CASSESGVISYEQYF
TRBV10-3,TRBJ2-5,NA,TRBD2,TGTGCCATCAGTGAGTCTACCGGGAGGCGGGAGACCCAGTACTTC,CAISESTGRRETQYF